This TCR beta chain was identified during a study of response to subunit inactivated influenza vaccine. TCRdb redid the calling of the RT-PCR reads with MiXCR, one entry per CDR3 protein. The table has about 190,000 distinct CDR3 sequences, approximately 15% seen once. Trimming shortened V by 2 bases and J by 2 bases, and 13 bases separated the two germline ends. The CDR3 consists of 16 residues. The germline V gene encodes CDR1 ENHRY and CDR2 SYGVKD. Whole-study results and caveats: A suggestion made by the authors is that each seasonal influenza vaccination recruits few new T cells.

About this clonotype itself: Its matching antigen is unknown.

The sequences come from CD8+ T cells sorted from PBMCs, collected 5 days after vaccination. The source is a man in his fifties who received an inactivated influenza vaccine. The rearrangement links TRBV10-3 to TRBJ1-3; the D is unclear. The CDR3 loop reads CAISEGRQGAGNTIYF. Written as DNA, the CDR3 is TGTGCCATCAGTGAGGGCCGCCAAGGCGCTGGAAACACCATATATTTT.